This entry lists 3 T cell receptor beta chains sequenced from one sample in a study. Amplification of TRBV12-4/TRBJ1-2 clonotypes used adaptor-ligated barcode primers. TCRdb reanalysed the multiplex PCR reads using MiXCR and keeps one entry per CDR3 protein. Of over a thousand distinct CDR3 sequences listed, around 4% are singletons. Sequencing input: naive CD4+ T cells sorted from blood. Subset here: naive CD4+ T cells, CD4+CD45RA+CD25-. The receptors originated from a female donor with breast cancer.

This clonotype has a count of ten or more. The V and J genes are TRBV12-3 or TRBV12-4 and TRBJ1-2; D call uncertain. Trimming shortened V by 5 bases and J by 7 bases, and 8 bases separated the two germline ends. The CDR3 is 11 residues long. CDR3 in DNA: TGTGCCAGCAGTCCTGGAAGTGGCTACACCTTC. It translates to CASSPGSGYTF.

Sample share makes this clonotype medium-sized. The chain couples TRBV12-3 or TRBV12-4 to TRBJ1-2; no definite D call. With 1 base removed from V and 2 bases from J, the gap between germline ends came to 11 bases. The CDR3 is 15 residues long. In nucleotides, the CDR3 is TGTGCCAGCAGTTTAGTATCCCCACAAAACTATGGCTACACCTTC. It encodes CASSLVSPQNYGYTF.

By sample fraction, this clonotype is medium-sized. The rearrangement uses TRBV12-3 or TRBV12-4 and TRBJ1-2; D unclear. The CDR3 length is 13 residues. With 6 bases removed from V and 0 bases from J, the gap between germline ends came to 8 bases. CDR3 loop: CASSPTANYGYTF. CDR3 in DNA: TGTGCCAGCAGCCCTACAGCTAACTATGGCTACACCTTC.